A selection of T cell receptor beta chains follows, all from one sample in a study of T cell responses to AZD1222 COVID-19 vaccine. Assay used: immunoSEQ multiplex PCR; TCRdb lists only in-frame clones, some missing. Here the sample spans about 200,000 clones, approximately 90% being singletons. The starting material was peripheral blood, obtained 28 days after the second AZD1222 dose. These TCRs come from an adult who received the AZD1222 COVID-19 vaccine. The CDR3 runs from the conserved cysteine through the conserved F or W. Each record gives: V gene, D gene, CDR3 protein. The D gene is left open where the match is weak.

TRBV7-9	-	CASSYTGNEQYF
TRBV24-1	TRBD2	CATSDWGLAAQETQYF
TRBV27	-	CASSLSAGLNTEAFF
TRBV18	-	CASSTGVVGNQPQHF
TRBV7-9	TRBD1	CASSLGDRELFF
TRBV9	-	CASSGTGPYEQYF
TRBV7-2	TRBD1	CASSTRQGRETQYF
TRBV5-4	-	CASSLDGYQPQHF
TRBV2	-	CASSGSGGNQPQHF
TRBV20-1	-	CRAGGGDTQYF
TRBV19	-	CASSKVNTGELFF
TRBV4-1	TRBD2	CASSQEPGTSGPPYQETQYF
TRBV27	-	CASSSGMDRSNQPQHF
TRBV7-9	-	CASSLIAGVRSGGELFF
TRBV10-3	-	CAISDGTEAFF
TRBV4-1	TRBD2	CASSHRLAGMDEQFF
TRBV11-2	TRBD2	CASSLGSGLADKTYEQYF
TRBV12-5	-	CASGFAGYGYTF
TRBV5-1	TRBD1	CASSLAGTGGSGELFF
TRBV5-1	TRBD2	CASSKLAGVKLSSTDTQYF
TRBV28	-	CASSMGLYTGELFF